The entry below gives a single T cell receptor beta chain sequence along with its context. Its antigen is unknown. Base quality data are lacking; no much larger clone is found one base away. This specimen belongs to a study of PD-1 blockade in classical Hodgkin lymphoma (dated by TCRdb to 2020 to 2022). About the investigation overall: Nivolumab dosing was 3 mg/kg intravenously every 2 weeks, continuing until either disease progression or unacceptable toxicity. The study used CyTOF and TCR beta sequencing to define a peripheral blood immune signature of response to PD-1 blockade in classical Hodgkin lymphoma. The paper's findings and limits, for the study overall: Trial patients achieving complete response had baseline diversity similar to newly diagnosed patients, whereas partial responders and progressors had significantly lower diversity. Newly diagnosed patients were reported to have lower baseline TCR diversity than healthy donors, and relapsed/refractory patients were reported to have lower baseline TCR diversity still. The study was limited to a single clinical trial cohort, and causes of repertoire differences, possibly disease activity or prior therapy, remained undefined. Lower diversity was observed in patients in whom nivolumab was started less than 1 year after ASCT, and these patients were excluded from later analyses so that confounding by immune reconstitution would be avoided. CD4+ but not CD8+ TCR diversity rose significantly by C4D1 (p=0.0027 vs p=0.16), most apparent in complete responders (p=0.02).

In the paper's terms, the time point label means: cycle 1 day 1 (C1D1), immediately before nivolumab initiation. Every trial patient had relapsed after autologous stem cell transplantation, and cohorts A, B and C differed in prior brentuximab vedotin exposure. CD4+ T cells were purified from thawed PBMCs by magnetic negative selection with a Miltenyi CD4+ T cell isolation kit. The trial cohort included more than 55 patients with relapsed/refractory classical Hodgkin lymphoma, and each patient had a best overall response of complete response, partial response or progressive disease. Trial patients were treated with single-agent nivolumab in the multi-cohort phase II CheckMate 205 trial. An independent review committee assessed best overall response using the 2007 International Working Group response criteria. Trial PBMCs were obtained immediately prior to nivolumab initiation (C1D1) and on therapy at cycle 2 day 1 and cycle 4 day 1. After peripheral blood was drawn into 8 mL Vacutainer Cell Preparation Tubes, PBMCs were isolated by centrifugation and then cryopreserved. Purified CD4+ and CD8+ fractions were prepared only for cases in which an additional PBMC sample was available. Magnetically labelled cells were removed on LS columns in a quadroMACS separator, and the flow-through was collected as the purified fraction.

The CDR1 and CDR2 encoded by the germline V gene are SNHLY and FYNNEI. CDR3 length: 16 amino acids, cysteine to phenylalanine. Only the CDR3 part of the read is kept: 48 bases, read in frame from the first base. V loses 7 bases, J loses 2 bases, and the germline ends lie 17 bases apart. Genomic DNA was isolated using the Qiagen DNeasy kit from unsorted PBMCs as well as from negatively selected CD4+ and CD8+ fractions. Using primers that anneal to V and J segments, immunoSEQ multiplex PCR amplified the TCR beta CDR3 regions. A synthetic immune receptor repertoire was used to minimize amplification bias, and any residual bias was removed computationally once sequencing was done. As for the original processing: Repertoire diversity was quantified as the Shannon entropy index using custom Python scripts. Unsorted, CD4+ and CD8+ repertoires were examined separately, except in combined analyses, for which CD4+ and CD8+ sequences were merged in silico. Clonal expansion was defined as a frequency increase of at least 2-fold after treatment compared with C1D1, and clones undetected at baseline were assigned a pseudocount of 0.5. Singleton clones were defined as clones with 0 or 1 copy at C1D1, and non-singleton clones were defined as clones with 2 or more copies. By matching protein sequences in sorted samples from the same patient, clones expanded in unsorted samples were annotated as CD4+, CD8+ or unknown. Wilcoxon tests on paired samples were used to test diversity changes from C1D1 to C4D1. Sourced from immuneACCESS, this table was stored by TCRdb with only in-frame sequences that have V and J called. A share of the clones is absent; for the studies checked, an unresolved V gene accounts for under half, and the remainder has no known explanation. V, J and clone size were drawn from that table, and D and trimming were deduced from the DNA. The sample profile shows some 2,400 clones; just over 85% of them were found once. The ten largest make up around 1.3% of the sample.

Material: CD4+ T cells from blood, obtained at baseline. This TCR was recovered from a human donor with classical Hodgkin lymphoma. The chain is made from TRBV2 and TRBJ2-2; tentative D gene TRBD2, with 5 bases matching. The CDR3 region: CASKRRQSPNTGELFF. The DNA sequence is TGTGCCAGCAAACGGAGGCAATCCCCCAACACCGGGGAGCTGTTTTTT.